The 22 T cell receptor beta chains below all came from one sample that was sequenced in a study of shared clonotypes between healthy human individuals. Repertoires were generated with immunoSEQ multiplex PCR, while TCRdb's copy carries only in-frame clones and drops some. The sample carries some 580,000 clones, roughly 98% recorded once. CD45RO-negative cells were positively selected for CCR7, leaving out terminally differentiated effector memory CD45RA+ cells. The specimen sequenced was naive CD8+ T cells sorted from blood. Receptors were obtained from a man in his thirties or forties in good health.

This sequence joins TRBV27 and TRBJ2-7, with a weak D call TRBD2 (5 bases). V was cut by 4 bases and J by 4 bases, with 14 bases left in between. Germline CDR1 reads MNHEY; CDR2 reads SMNVEV (reference sequence). The length of the CDR3 is 14 residues. The CDR3 nucleotides are TGTGCCAGCAGTTCGGTTACTAGTCTGTACGAGCAGTACTTC. Its translation: CASSSVTSLYEQYF.

The rearrangement links TRBV6-5 to TRBJ1-1; perhaps TRBD1 as D (5 bases). V was shortened by 2 bases and J by 1 base, with 14 bases between the two germline ends. The CDR3 contains 16 residues. The germline V gene encodes CDR1 MNHEY and CDR2 SVGAGI. The CDR3 nucleotides are TGTGCCAGCAGTTACAGCAGGGCATGGGCGAACACTGAAGCTTTCTTT. It translates to CASSYSRAWANTEAFF.

The chain links TRBV6-5 to TRBJ2-2, with D perhaps TRBD1 (6 bases). Germline lookup yields CDR1 MNHEY and CDR2 SVGAGI. The CDR3 length is 14 residues. Trimming removed 1 base at V and 5 bases at J, with 8 bases between. CDR3 protein: CASSYYDRTGELFF. The DNA of the CDR3 is TGTGCCAGCAGTTACTACGACAGGACCGGGGAGCTGTTTTTT.

The chain couples TRBV7-9 to TRBJ1-5; a weak D match, TRBD1 (6 bases). V lost 7 bases and J lost 3, with 13 bases in between. The CDR3 loop spans 14 amino acids. The germline gives CDR1 SEHNR, CDR2 FQNEAQ (reference sequence). The CDR3 nucleotides are TGTGCCAGCAACCTCGGGGGCCTCAATCAGCCCCAGCATTTT. Translated, it gives CASNLGGLNQPQHF.

The J gene is TRBJ1-2, the V gene TRBV2; 7 bases line up with TRBD1. V shed 8 bases and J 3 bases; nucleotides not matched to a gene: 9. Germline CDR1 reads SNHLY; CDR2 reads FYNNEI. The CDR3 extends over 14 amino acids. CDR3 bases: TGTGCCAGCCCGGGGCACAGGGGCGACTATGGCTACACCTTC. Its translation: CASPGHRGDYGYTF.

The rearrangement uses TRBV11-2 and TRBJ1-1, with 8 bases lining up with TRBD1. CDR1 is SGHAT, CDR2 FQNNGV, per germline. The CDR3 runs 15 residues. Unmatched junction bases numbered 3, after V lost 2 bases and J lost 1 base. The CDR3 spells CASSLPTGANTEAFF. The CDR3 DNA is TGTGCCAGCAGCTTACCGACAGGGGCGAACACTGAAGCTTTCTTT.

The V and J genes are TRBV9 and TRBJ2-1; no definite D call. Germline V gives CDR1 SGDLS, CDR2 YYNGEE. Trimming cost V 3 bases and J 2 bases, with 12 bases left between them. The CDR3 sequence is 15 residues long. As DNA, the CDR3 is TGTGCCAGCAGCGCCCGCGGTGCTCCCTACAATGAGCAGTTCTTC. It codes for CASSARGAPYNEQFF. Supplemented by reference TRBV9 and TRBJ2-1, the full variable domain reads DSGVTQTPKHLITATGQRVTLRCSPRSGDLSVYWYQQSLDQGLQFLIQYYNGEERAKGNILERFSAQQFPDLHSELNLSSLELGDSALYFCASSARGAPYNEQFFGPGTRLTVL.

The chain recombines TRBV7-9 with TRBJ2-5; maybe TRBD2 (6 bases). There are 15 residues in the CDR3. Trimming shortened V by 1 base and J by 2 bases, and 11 bases separated the two germline ends. CDR1 SEHNR and CDR2 FQNEAQ come from the germline V gene (reference sequence). The chain's CDR3 is CASSLVGGTQETQYF. As DNA, the CDR3 is TGTGCCAGCAGCTTAGTCGGAGGGACGCAAGAGACCCAGTACTTC.

The chain uses TRBV4-1 and TRBJ2-1; 10 bases map to TRBD1. The trim removed 6 bases at V and 7 bases at J, leaving 9 bases unmatched. Germline lookup yields CDR1 MGHRA and CDR2 YSYEKL. This CDR3 spans 15 amino acids. The CDR3 sequence is CASSHPGQGINEQFF. The CDR3 DNA reads TGCGCCAGCAGTCACCCGGGACAGGGGATAAATGAGCAGTTCTTC.

The chain employs TRBV28 and TRBJ2-2, with 8 bases lining up with TRBD1. Germline V gene data show CDR1 as MDHEN and CDR2 as SYDVKM. This CDR3 spans 18 amino acids. Trimming at V came to 6 bases and at J to 2 bases, leaving 14 bases not matched to a gene. CDR3 sequence: CASRLIPGQGTNTGELFF. CDR3 nucleotide sequence: TGTGCCAGCAGACTTATACCCGGACAGGGTACAAACACCGGGGAGCTGTTTTTT.

The chain combines TRBV11-2 with TRBJ2-3, with 9 bases lining up with TRBD2. The germline gives CDR1 SGHAT, CDR2 FQNNGV. V was clipped by 3 bases and J by 3 bases; unmatched bases: 10. The CDR3 runs to 17 residues. CDR3 loop: CASSFRGGRALTDTQYF. The CDR3 region has the DNA TGTGCCAGCAGCTTCCGGGGCGGGAGGGCCCTTACAGATACGCAGTATTTT.

V is TRBV27 and J is TRBJ2-7, with no clear D. V lost 9 bases to trimming and J lost 3 bases, with 12 bases between them. CDR3 length equals 12 residues. The germline V gene has CDR1 MNHEY and CDR2 SMNVEV (reference sequence). CDR3 coding DNA: TGTGCCAGTGGAGACACAAACTACGAGCAGTACTTC. Its protein is CASGDTNYEQYF.

This clone has just one count. V and J are TRBV28 and TRBJ2-4; possibly TRBD1 for D (6 bases). This CDR3 is built from 19 residues. Germline CDR1 is MDHEN and CDR2 is SYDVKM. With 1 base removed from V and 6 bases from J, the gap between germline ends came to 25 bases. The CDR3 DNA is TGTGCCAGCAGTTTATCGGGCCAGACCCTCTTCAAAGGGGGAAACATTCAGTACTTC. It translates to CASSLSGQTLFKGGNIQYF.

The chain combines TRBV6-6 with TRBJ1-1, with D unresolved. Germline assignment: CDR1 MNHNY and CDR2 SVGAGI (reference sequence). The V gene lost 0 bases and the J gene lost 6 bases, with 5 bases spanning the gap. The CDR3 sequence is 12 residues long. In nucleotides, the CDR3 is TGTGCCAGCAGTTACTCAGTGCCTGAAGCTTTCTTT. Translation: CASSYSVPEAFF.

J is TRBJ2-7 and V is TRBV28, with D perhaps TRBD1 (6 bases). The germline V gene has CDR1 MDHEN and CDR2 SYDVKM. The V gene lost 6 bases and the J gene lost 2 bases, with 14 bases spanning the gap. The CDR3 has 14 amino acids. The CDR3 loop reads CASSYGAGAYEQYF. CDR3 sequence (DNA): TGTGCCAGCAGCTATGGTGCAGGGGCCTACGAGCAGTACTTC.

This sequence joins TRBV10-1 and TRBJ1-1; unclear D gene. Germline values: CDR1 WNHNN, CDR2 SYGVQD (reference sequence). V lost 2 bases and J lost 0, with 7 bases in between. The CDR3 length is 14 residues. The CDR3 DNA is TGCGCCAGCAGTGAGACGGGCTTGAACACTGAAGCTTTCTTT. This gives the protein CASSETGLNTEAFF.

This chain joins TRBV28 and TRBJ1-1, with D possibly matching TRBD1 (5 bases). The CDR3 consists of 13 residues. The V and J ends lost 3 bases and 6 bases respectively, with 11 bases between them. Germline CDR1 is MDHEN and CDR2 is SYDVKM. CDR3 residues: CASSFWGEPEAFF. CDR3 DNA sequence: TGTGCCAGCAGTTTTTGGGGGGAACCTGAAGCTTTCTTT.

The chain joins TRBV29-1 to TRBJ2-3; 8 nucleotides line up with TRBD2. Germline CDR1 and CDR2: SQVTM and ANQGSEA. Trimming removed 4 bases from V and 0 bases from J; junction bases left unmatched: 3. This CDR3 contains 14 residues. CDR3 coding DNA: TGCAGCGTTGTCGGGGGGGGAAGCACAGATACGCAGTATTTT. It translates to CSVVGGGSTDTQYF.

The chain links TRBV14 to TRBJ1-2; D gene unclear. Looked up from germline, CDR1 is SGHDN and CDR2 is FVKESK. The CDR3 runs 15 residues. The ends were cut back, 4 bases at V and 4 bases at J, with 16 bases in the middle. The DNA of the CDR3 is TGTGCCAGCAGCCCTCAACCAGGAGGGCCCTATGGCTACACCTTC. This encodes CASSPQPGGPYGYTF.

The chain employs TRBV14 and TRBJ1-4; TRBD1 is a possible D gene (5 bases). The CDR3 spans 14 residues. Germline lookup yields CDR1 SGHDN and CDR2 FVKESK. Trimming stripped 4 bases from V and 10 bases from J, with 16 bases between. The chain's CDR3 is CASSLGRGRGKLFF. In nucleotides, the CDR3 is TGTGCCAGCAGCCTGGGACGGGGCCGGGGAAAACTGTTTTTT.

The chain recombines TRBV11-1 with TRBJ1-2; possibly TRBD1 for D (6 bases). Germline V CDR1 and CDR2: SGHAT, FQDESV (reference sequence). This CDR3 contains 16 residues. V was clipped by 5 bases and J by 2 bases, with 18 bases between them. The CDR3 DNA sequence: TGTGCCAGCAGCCCGGGATTTGGGGGCGCAAACTATGGCTACACCTTC. This encodes CASSPGFGGANYGYTF. Full variable domain (missing parts from reference TRBV11-1 and TRBJ1-2): EAEVAQSPRYKITEKSQAVAFWCDPISGHATLYWYRQILGQGPELLVQFQDESVVDDSQLPKDRFSAERLKGVDSTLKIQPAELGDSAMYLCASSPGFGGANYGYTFGSGTRLTVV.

The chain joins TRBV18 to TRBJ2-1, with D possibly matching TRBD2 (7 bases). Germline-derived CDR1 and CDR2 are KGHSH and LQKENI. V was clipped by 4 bases and J by 1 base, with 14 bases between them. This CDR3 comprises 16 residues. This CDR3 reads CASSHTGRASYNEQFF. The CDR3 nucleotides are TGTGCCAGCTCACACACAGGGAGGGCGTCCTACAATGAGCAGTTCTTC.